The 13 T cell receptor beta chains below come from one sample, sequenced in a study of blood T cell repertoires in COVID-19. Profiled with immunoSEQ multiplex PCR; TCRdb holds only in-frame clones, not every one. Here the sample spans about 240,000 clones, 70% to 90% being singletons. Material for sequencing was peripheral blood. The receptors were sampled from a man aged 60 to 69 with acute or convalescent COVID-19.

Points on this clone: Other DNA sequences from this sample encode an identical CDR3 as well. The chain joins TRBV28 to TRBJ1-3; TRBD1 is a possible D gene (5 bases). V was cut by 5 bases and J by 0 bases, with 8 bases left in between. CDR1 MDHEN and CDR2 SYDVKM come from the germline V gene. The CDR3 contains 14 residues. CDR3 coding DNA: TGTGCCAGCAGTCCCGACAGCTCTGGAAACACCATATATTTT. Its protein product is CASSPDSSGNTIYF.

CDR3 in DNA: TGTGCCAGTAGTAGGGCCACCGGGACAGCTTACAATGAGCAGTTCTTC. It yields the protein CASSRATGTAYNEQFF. The chain combines TRBV19 with TRBJ2-1, with TRBD1 identical over 7 bases. This CDR3 contains 16 residues. V dropped 4 bases and J dropped 4; count of bases not matched to a gene: 10. Per the germline V gene, CDR1 is LNHDA and CDR2 is SQIVND (reference sequence).

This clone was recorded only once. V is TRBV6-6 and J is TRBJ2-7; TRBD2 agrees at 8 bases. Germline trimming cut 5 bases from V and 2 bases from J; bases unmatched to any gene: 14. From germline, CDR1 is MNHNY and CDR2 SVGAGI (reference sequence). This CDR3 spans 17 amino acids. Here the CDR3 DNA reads TGTGCCAGCAGTCCAAAAGGGACTAGAGCGGGAGCCTACGAGCAGTACTTC. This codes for CASSPKGTRAGAYEQYF.

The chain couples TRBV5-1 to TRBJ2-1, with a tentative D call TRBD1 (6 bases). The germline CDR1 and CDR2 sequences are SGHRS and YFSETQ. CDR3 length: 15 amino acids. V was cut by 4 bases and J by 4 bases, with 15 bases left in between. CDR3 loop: CASSPDSPSYNEQFF. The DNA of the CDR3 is TGCGCCAGCAGCCCGGACAGCCCTTCTTACAATGAGCAGTTCTTC.

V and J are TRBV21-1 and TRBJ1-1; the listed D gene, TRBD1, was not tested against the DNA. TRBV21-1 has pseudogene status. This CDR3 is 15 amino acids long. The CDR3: CASSKSGGGRTEAFF. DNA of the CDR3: TGTGCCAGCAGCAAGTCAGGGGGTGGGAGGACTGAAGCTTTCTTT.

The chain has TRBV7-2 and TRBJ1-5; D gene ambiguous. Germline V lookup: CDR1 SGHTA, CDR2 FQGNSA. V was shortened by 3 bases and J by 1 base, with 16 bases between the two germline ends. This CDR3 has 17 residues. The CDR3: CASSLGVSQGSNQPQHF. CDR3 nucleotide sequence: TGTGCCAGCAGCTTGGGAGTCTCCCAAGGAAGCAATCAGCCCCAGCATTTT. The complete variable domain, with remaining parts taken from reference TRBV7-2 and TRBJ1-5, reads GAGVSQSPSNKVTEKGKDVELRCDPISGHTALYWYRQSLGQGLEFLIYFQGNSAPDKSGLPSDRFSAERTGGSVSTLTIQRTQQEDSAVYLCASSLGVSQGSNQPQHFGDGTRLSIL.

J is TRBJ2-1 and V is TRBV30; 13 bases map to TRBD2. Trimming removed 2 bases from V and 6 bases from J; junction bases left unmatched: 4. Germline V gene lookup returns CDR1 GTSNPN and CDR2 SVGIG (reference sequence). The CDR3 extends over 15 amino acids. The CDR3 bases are TGTGCCTGGAGTCGACTAGCGGGAGGAAGCAATGAGCAGTTCTTC. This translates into CAWSRLAGGSNEQFF.

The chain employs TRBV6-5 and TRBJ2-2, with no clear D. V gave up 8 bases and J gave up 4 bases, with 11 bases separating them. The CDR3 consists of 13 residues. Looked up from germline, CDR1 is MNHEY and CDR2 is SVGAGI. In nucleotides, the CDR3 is TGTGCCAGCTTTCTAGGCGGCACCGGGGAGCTGTTTTTT. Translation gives CASFLGGTGELFF.

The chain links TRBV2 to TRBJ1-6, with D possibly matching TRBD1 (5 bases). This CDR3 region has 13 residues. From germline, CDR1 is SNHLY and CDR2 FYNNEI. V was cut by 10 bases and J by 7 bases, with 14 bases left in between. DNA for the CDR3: TGTGCCACCCAGACGGGGGGGAATTCACCCCTCCACTTT. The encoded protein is CATQTGGNSPLHF.

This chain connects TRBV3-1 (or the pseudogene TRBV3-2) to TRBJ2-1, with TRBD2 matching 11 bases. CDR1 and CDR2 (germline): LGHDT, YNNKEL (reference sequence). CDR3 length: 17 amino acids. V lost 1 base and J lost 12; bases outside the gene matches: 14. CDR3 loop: CASSQGQAGLAVGGQFF. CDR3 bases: TGTGCCAGCAGCCAAGGCCAGGCGGGACTAGCGGTCGGTGGGCAGTTCTTC.

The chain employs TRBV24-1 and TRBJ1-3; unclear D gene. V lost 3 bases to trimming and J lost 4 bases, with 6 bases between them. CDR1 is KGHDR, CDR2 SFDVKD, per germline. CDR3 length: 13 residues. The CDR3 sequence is CATSDPRGNTIYF. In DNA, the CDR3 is TGTGCCACCAGTGATCCGAGAGGAAACACCATATATTTT.

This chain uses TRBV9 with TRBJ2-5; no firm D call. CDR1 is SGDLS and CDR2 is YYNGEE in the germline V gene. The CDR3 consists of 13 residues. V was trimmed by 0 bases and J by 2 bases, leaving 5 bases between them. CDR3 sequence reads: CASSVDSQETQYF. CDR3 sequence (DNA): TGTGCCAGCAGCGTAGACAGTCAAGAGACCCAGTACTTC.

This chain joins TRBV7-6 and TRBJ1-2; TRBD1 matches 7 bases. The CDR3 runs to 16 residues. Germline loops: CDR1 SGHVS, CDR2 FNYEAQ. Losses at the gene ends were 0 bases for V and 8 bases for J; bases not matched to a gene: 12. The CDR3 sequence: CASSLAGDSPPNGYTF. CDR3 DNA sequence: TGTGCCAGCAGCTTAGCTGGGGACAGCCCTCCGAACGGCTACACCTTC.